This TCR beta chain was recorded in a study of regulatory T cells in long-lasting Graves disease. Time point specified: newly diagnosed GD, antithyroid drugs for less than 3 months. After RNA was extracted from PBMCs, the TCR library was made from it. Germline loops: CDR1 SGHAT, CDR2 FQNNGV. This CDR3 is 14 amino acids long. Trimming removed 4 bases from V and 4 bases from J, with 14 bases in between. The TCR beta library used iRepertoire HTBI primers with Arm-PCR amplification of CDR3. One entry per CDR3 protein results from TCRdb running MiXCR on the multiplex PCR reads. The sample yields 400,000 to 500,000 distinct CDR3 sequences, about 17% seen once. The sample holds many counts of this clonotype. The sample was also linked to a second study, of T cells in Graves' hyperthyroidism and ophthalmopathy. That report adds: The HTBI primer set was used in a first-round RT-PCR of the TCR CDR3.

The receptor's source is a woman in her twenties or thirties with Graves disease. The source material was peripheral blood mononuclear cells (PBMCs), sampled at new diagnosis, from a patient treated with antithyroid drugs. The chain uses TRBV11-2 and TRBJ2-7, with D possibly TRBD2 on 5 matching bases. CDR3 sequence: CASSSTTAVYEQYF. CDR3 DNA sequence: TGTGCCAGCAGCTCGACTACCGCAGTATACGAGCAGTACTTC.